This T cell receptor beta chain was sequenced in a study of blood T cell repertoires in COVID-19. Study context: Both acute and convalescent COVID-19 samples were obtained from the United States, Italy and Spain. PBMCs, B-cell-depleted T cells, or T cells provided the cDNA or gDNA that made up the material.

Source study methods: By means of reference gene primer amplification, nucleated cell counts were estimated. Some clones are missing from TCRdb's copy, which holds only in-frame ones; the method was immunoSEQ multiplex PCR. That table furnishes V, J and clone size, whereas the DNA furnished D and trimming. This table holds 100,000 or so clones, 81% found once. Trimming shortened V by 6 bases and J by 5 bases, and 8 bases separated the two germline ends. This CDR3 has 12 amino acids. The V gene is TRBV12-3 or TRBV12-4, the J gene TRBJ1-3; no clear D gene. Input material: peripheral blood. This clonotype originated in an older woman with acute or convalescent COVID-19. CDR3 sequence (DNA): TGTGCCAGCAGCCCCTTCCGAAACACCATATATTTT. It translates to CASSPFRNTIYF.